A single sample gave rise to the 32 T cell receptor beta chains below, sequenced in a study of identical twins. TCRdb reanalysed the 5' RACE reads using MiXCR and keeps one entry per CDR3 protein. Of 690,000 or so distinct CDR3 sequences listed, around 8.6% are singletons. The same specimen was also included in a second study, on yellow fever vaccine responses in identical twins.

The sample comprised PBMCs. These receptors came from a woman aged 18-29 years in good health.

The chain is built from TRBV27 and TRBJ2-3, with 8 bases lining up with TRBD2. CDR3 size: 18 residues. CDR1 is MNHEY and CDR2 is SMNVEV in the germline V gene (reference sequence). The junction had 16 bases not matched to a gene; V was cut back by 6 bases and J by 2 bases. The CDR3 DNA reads TGTGCCAGCAGACCACTCGTAGCGGGGAACGGACTCACAGATACGCAGTATTTT. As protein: CASRPLVAGNGLTDTQYF.

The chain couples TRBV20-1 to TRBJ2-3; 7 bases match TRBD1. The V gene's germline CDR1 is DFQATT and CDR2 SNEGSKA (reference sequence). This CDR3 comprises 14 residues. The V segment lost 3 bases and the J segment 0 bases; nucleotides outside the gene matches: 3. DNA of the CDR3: TGCAGTGCTAGTGGGACAGAGAGCACAGATACGCAGTATTTT. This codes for CSASGTESTDTQYF.

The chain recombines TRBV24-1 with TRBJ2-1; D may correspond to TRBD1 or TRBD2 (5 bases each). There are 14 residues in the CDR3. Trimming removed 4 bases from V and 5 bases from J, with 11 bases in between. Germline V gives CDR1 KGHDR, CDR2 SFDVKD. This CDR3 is CATSDLLGDNEQFF. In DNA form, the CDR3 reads TGTGCCACCAGTGACTTGCTGGGGGACAATGAGCAGTTCTTC.

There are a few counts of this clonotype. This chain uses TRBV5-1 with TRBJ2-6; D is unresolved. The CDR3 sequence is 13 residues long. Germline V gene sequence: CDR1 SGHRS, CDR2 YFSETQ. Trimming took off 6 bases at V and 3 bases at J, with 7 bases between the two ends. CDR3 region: CASTSYGANVLTF. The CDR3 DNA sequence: TGCGCCAGCACCTCCTATGGGGCCAACGTCCTGACTTTC. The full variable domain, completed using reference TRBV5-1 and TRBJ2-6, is KAGVTQTPRYLIKTRGQQVTLSCSPISGHRSVSWYQQTPGQGLQFLFEYFSETQRNKGNFPGRFSGRQFSNSRSEMNVSTLELGDSALYLCASTSYGANVLTFGAGSRLTVL.

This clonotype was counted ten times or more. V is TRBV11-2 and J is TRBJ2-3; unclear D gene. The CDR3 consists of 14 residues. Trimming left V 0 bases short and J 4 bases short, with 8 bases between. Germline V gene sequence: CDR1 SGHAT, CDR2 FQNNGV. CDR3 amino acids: CASSLETGADTQYF. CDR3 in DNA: TGTGCCAGCAGCTTAGAGACGGGCGCAGATACGCAGTATTTT.

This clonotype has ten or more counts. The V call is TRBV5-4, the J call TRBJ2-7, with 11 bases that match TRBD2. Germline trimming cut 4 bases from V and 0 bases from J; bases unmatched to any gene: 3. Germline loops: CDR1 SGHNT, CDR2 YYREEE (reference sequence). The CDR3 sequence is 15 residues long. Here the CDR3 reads CASSVGTSGSYEQYF. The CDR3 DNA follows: TGTGCCAGCAGCGTTGGGACTAGCGGCTCCTACGAGCAGTACTTC.

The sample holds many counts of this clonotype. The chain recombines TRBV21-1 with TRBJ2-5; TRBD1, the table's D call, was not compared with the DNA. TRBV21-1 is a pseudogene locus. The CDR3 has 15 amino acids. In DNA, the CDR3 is TGTGCCAGCAGCAAACCGGCGACAGGGTTAGAGACCCAGTACTTC. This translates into CASSKPATGLETQYF.

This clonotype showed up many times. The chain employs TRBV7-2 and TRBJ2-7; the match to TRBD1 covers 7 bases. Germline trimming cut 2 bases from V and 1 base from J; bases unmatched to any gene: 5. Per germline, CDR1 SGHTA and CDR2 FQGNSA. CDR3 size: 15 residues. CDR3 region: CASSLFDRESYEQYF. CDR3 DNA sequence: TGTGCCAGCAGCTTATTCGACAGGGAGTCCTACGAGCAGTACTTC.

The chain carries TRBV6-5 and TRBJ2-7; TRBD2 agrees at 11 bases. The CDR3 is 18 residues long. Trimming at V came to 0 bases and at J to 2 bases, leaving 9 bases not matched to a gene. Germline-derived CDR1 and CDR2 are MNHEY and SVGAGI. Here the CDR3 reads CASSYSISGGAYAYEQYF. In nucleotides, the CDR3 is TGTGCCAGCAGTTACTCGATTAGCGGGGGGGCCTATGCCTACGAGCAGTACTTC.

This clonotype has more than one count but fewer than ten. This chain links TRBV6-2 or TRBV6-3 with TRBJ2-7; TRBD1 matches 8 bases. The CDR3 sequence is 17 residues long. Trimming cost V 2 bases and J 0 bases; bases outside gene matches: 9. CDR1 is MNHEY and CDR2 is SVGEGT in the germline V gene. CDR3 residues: CASSYRAGGYSSYEQYF. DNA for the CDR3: TGTGCCAGCAGTTACCGGGCAGGGGGCTATAGCTCCTACGAGCAGTACTTC.

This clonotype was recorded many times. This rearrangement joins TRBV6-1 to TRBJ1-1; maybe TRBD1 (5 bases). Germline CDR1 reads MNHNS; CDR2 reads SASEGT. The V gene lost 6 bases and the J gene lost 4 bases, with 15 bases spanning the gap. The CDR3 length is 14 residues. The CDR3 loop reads CASRTTGGSTEAFF. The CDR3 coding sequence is TGTGCCAGCAGGACCACTGGGGGATCCACTGAAGCTTTCTTT.

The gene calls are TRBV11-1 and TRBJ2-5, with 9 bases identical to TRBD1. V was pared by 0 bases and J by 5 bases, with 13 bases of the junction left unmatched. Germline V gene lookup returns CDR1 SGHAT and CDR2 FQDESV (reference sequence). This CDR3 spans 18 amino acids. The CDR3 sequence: CASSLASSTGGGRETQYF. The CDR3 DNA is TGTGCCAGCAGCTTAGCCTCCTCCACAGGGGGCGGCAGGGAGACCCAGTACTTC.

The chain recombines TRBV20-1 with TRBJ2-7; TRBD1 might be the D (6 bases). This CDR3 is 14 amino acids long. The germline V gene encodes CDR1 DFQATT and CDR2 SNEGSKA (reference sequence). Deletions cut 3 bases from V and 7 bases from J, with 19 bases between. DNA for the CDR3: TGCAGTGCTAGCCCCGCTGGGGACATAAGGGAGCAGTACTTC. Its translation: CSASPAGDIREQYF.

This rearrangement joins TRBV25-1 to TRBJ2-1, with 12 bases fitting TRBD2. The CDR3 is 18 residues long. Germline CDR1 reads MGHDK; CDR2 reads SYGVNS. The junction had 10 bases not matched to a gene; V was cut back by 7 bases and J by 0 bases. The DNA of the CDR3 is TGTGCCAGCACCGCCCCTAGCGGGGGGGGTAGCTCCTACAATGAGCAGTTCTTC. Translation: CASTAPSGGGSSYNEQFF.

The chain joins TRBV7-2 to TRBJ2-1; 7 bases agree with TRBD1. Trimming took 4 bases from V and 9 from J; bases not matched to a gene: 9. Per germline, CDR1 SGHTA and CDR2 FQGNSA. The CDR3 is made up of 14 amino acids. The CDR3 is CASSSWTGPGEQFF. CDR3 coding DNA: TGTGCCAGCAGCTCATGGACAGGCCCGGGTGAGCAGTTCTTC.

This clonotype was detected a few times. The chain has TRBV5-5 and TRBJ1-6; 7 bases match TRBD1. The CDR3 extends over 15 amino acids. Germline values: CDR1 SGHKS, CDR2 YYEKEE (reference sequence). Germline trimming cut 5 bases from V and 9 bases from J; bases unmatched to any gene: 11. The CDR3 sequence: CASRPPNSGGSPLHF. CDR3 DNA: TGTGCCAGCAGGCCCCCTAACTCAGGGGGTTCACCCCTCCACTTT.

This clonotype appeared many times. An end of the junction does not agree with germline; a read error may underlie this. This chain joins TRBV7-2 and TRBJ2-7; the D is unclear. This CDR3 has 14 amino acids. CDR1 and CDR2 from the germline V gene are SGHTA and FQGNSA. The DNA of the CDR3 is TGTGCCAGCAGCGACCTCGGACGGACCTATGAGCAGTACTTC. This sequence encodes CASSDLGRTYEQYF.

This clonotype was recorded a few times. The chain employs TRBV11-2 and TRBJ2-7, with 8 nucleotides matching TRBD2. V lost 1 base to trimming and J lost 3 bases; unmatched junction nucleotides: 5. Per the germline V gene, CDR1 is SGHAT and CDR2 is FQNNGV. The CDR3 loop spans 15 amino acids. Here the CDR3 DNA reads TGTGCCAGCAGCTTAGGGACTAGCCCCAACTACGAGCAGTACTTC. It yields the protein CASSLGTSPNYEQYF. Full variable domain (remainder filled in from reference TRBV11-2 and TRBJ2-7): EAGVAQSPRYKIIEKRQSVAFWCNPISGHATLYWYQQILGQGPKLLIQFQNNGVVDDSQLPKDRFSAERLKGVDSTLKIQPAKLEDSAVYLCASSLGTSPNYEQYFGPGTRLTVT.

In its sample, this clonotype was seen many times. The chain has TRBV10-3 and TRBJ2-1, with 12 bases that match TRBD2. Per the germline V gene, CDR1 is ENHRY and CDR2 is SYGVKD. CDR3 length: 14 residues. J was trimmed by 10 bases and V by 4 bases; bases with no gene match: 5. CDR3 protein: CAISAIGLAGEQFF. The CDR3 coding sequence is TGTGCCATCAGTGCAATCGGACTAGCGGGAGAGCAGTTCTTC.

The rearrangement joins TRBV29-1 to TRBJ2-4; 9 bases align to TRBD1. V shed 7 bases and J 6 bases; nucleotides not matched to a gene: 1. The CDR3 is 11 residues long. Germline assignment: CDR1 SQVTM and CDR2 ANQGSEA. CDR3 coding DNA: TGCAGCGCGGGACAGGGAAACATTCAGTACTTC. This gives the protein CSAGQGNIQYF. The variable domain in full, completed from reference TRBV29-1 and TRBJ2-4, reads SAVISQKPSRDICQRGTSLTIQCQVDSQVTMMFWYRQQPGQSLTLIATANQGSEATYESGFVIDKFPISRPNLTFSTLTVSNMSPEDSSIYLCSAGQGNIQYFGAGTRLSVL.

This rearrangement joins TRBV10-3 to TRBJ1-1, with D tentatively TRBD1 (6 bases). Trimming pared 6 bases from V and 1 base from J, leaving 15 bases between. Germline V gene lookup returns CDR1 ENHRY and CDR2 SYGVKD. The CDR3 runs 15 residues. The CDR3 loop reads CAIRRDRLANTEAFF. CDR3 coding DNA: TGTGCCATCAGACGCGACAGGTTGGCGAACACTGAAGCTTTCTTT.

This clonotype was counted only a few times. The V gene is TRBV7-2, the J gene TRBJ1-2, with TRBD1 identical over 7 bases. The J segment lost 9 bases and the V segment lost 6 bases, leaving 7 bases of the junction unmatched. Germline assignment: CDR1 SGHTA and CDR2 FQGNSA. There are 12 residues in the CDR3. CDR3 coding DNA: TGTGCCAGCAGTTCGACAGGGTCGAGCTACACCTTC. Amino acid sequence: CASSSTGSSYTF. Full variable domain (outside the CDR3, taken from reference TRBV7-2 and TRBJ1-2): GAGVSQSPSNKVTEKGKDVELRCDPISGHTALYWYRQSLGQGLEFLIYFQGNSAPDKSGLPSDRFSAERTGGSVSTLTIQRTQQEDSAVYLCASSSTGSSYTFGSGTRLTVV.

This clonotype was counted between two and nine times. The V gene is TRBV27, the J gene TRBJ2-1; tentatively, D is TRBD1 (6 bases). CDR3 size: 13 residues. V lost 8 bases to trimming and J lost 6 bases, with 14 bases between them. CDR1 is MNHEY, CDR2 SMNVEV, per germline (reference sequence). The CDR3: CASGVVRGNEQFF. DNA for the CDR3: TGTGCCAGCGGAGTCGTCAGGGGCAATGAGCAGTTCTTC.

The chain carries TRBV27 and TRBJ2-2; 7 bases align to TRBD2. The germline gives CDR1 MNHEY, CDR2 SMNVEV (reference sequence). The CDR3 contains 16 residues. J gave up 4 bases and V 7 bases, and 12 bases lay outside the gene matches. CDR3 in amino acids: CASTEWASGRTGELFF. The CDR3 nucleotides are TGTGCCAGCACCGAATGGGCTAGCGGACGCACCGGGGAGCTGTTTTTT.

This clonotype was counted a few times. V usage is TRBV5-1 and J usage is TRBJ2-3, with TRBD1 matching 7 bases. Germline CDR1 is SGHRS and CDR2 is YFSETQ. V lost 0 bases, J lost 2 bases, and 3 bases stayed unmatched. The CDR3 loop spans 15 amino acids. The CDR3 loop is CASSLEGALTDTQYF. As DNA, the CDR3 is TGCGCCAGCAGCTTGGAGGGGGCCCTCACAGATACGCAGTATTTT.

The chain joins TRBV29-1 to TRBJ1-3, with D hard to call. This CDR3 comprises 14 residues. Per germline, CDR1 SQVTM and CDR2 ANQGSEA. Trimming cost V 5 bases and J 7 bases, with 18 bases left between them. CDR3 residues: CSVNSLVFPNTIYF. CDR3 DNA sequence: TGCAGCGTTAACAGTTTAGTCTTTCCGAACACCATATATTTT.

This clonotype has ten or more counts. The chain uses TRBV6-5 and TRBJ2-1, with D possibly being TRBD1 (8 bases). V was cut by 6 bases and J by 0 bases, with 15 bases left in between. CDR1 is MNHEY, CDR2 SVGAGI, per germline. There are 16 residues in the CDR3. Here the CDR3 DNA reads TGTGCCAGCAGCTTACAGGGGGGGTCCTCCTACAATGAGCAGTTCTTC. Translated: CASSLQGGSSYNEQFF.

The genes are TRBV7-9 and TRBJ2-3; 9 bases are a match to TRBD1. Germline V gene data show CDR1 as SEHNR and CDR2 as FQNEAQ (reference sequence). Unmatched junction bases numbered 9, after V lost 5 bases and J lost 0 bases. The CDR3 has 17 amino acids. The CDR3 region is CASSPRRTGESTDTQYF. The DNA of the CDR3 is TGTGCCAGCAGCCCCCGCAGGACAGGGGAGAGCACAGATACGCAGTATTTT.

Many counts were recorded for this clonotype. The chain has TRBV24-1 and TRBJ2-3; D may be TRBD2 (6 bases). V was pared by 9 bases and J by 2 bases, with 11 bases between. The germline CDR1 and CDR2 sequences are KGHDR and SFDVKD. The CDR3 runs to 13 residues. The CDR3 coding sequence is TGTGCCACCCGGAGGGGTTCCACAGATACGCAGTATTTT. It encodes CATRRGSTDTQYF.

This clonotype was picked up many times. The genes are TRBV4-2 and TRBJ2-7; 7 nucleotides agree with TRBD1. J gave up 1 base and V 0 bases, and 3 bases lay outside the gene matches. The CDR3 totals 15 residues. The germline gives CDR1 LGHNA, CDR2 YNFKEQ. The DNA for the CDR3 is TGTGCCAGCAGCCAAGAGGAACAGGGGTCCTACGAGCAGTACTTC. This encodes CASSQEEQGSYEQYF.

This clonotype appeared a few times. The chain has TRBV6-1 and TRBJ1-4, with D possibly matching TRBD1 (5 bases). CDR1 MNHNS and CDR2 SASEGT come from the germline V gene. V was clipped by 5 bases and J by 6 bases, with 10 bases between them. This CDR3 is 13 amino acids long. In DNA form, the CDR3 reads TGTGCCAGCAGTACCGGGGACCATGAAAAACTGTTTTTT. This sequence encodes CASSTGDHEKLFF.

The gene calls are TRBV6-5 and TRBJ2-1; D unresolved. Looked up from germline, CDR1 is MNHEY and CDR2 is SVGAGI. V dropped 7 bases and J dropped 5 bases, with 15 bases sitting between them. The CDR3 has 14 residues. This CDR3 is CASILRTPDNEQFF. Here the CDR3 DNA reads TGTGCCAGCATTTTGCGGACCCCCGACAATGAGCAGTTCTTC.